A selection of T cell receptor beta chains follows, all from one sample in a study of blood T cell repertoires in COVID-19. The assay was immunoSEQ multiplex PCR, and TCRdb's table has in-frame clones only and misses some. The table records around 61,000 clones, 86% of them present only once. The sequenced material came from peripheral blood. These receptors were obtained from a man aged 50 to 60 with active COVID-19. Both conserved end residues are part of each CDR3. Each record gives: J gene, V gene, D gene, clone size, CDR3 protein, CDR3 DNA. A D gene is named only where the DNA matches it firmly. Rows may omit the clone size; those that give it use once, few, many or a size class.

j_call: TRBJ2-5; v_call: TRBV12-5; d_call: TRBD2; clone_size: .; cdr3_aa: CASGLFLTSGRRETQYF; cdr3_nt: TGTGCTAGTGGTTTGTTTCTTACTAGCGGGAGACGAGAGACCCAGTACTTC
j_call: TRBJ2-1; v_call: TRBV28; d_call: .; clone_size: .; cdr3_aa: CASSSPYERLLSSYNEQFF; cdr3_nt: TGTGCCAGCAGTTCTCCCTACGAGCGCCTACTGAGCTCCTACAATGAGCAGTTCTTC
j_call: TRBJ1-4; v_call: TRBV10-3; d_call: TRBD1; clone_size: .; cdr3_aa: CATGTVATNEKLFF; cdr3_nt: TGTGCCACCGGGACAGTTGCAACTAATGAAAAACTGTTTTTT
j_call: TRBJ2-1; v_call: TRBV7-2; d_call: TRBD2; clone_size: .; cdr3_aa: CASSISGGTYNEQFF; cdr3_nt: TGTGCCAGCAGCATCAGCGGGGGCACTTACAATGAGCAGTTCTTC
j_call: TRBJ1-5; v_call: TRBV19; d_call: .; clone_size: .; cdr3_aa: CATKGDRDQPQHF; cdr3_nt: TGTGCGACTAAGGGTGATCGTGATCAGCCCCAGCATTTT
j_call: TRBJ2-1; v_call: TRBV7-9; d_call: .; clone_size: .; cdr3_aa: CASSLAQGAYEQFF; cdr3_nt: TGTGCCAGCAGCTTAGCGCAAGGGGCCTATGAGCAGTTCTTC
j_call: TRBJ1-6; v_call: TRBV5-6; d_call: TRBD1; clone_size: .; cdr3_aa: CASSFGQGLGNSPLHF; cdr3_nt: TGTGCCAGCAGCTTCGGACAGGGATTGGGCAATTCACCCCTCCACTTT
j_call: TRBJ1-6; v_call: TRBV4-1; d_call: .; clone_size: few; cdr3_aa: CASSHQGLNSPLHF; cdr3_nt: TGCGCCAGCAGCCACCAGGGGCTTAATTCACCCCTCCACTTT
j_call: TRBJ1-4; v_call: TRBV5-8; d_call: .; clone_size: few; cdr3_aa: CASRTRGNEKLFF; cdr3_nt: TGTGCCAGCAGGACAAGGGGGAATGAAAAACTGTTTTTT
j_call: TRBJ1-5; v_call: TRBV7-8; d_call: TRBD1; clone_size: .; cdr3_aa: CASSFRTGGGYSNQPQHF; cdr3_nt: TGTGCCAGCAGCTTCCGGACAGGGGGGGGGTATAGCAATCAGCCCCAGCATTTT
j_call: TRBJ2-3; v_call: TRBV5-1; d_call: .; clone_size: .; cdr3_aa: CASSPGTRDTQYF; cdr3_nt: TGCGCCAGCAGCCCCGGGACAAGAGATACGCAGTATTTT
j_call: TRBJ2-3; v_call: TRBV5-1; d_call: TRBD2; clone_size: .; cdr3_aa: CASSLWTSGRPGTDTQYF; cdr3_nt: TGCGCCAGCAGCTTGTGGACTAGCGGGAGGCCTGGCACAGATACGCAGTATTTT
j_call: TRBJ1-5; v_call: TRBV6-5; d_call: TRBD1; clone_size: .; cdr3_aa: CASRQDRGEQPQHF; cdr3_nt: TGTGCCAGCAGACAAGACAGGGGAGAACAGCCCCAGCATTTT
j_call: TRBJ2-1; v_call: TRBV5-1; d_call: .; clone_size: .; cdr3_aa: CASSQLVAEFYNEQFF; cdr3_nt: TGCGCCAGCAGTCAACTGGTAGCGGAGTTCTACAATGAGCAGTTCTTC
j_call: TRBJ2-7; v_call: TRBV28; d_call: TRBD2; clone_size: .; cdr3_aa: CASSLMREGLHEQYF; cdr3_nt: TGTGCCAGCAGTTTAATGCGGGAGGGCCTCCACGAGCAGTACTTC
j_call: TRBJ2-1; v_call: TRBV27; d_call: .; clone_size: .; cdr3_aa: CASSFTVVESNEQFF; cdr3_nt: TGTGCCAGCAGTTTTACGGTGGTGGAGTCGAATGAGCAGTTCTTC
j_call: TRBJ1-1; v_call: TRBV18; d_call: .; clone_size: .; cdr3_aa: CASPTGMNTEAFF; cdr3_nt: TGTGCCAGCCCGACAGGTATGAACACTGAAGCTTTCTTT
j_call: TRBJ1-2; v_call: TRBV6-6; d_call: TRBD1; clone_size: .; cdr3_aa: CASSLTVGTGNGYTF; cdr3_nt: TGTGCCAGCAGCCTTACGGTCGGGACAGGGAATGGCTACACCTTC
j_call: TRBJ2-6; v_call: TRBV18; d_call: .; clone_size: .; cdr3_aa: CASSPPGGYGANVLTF; cdr3_nt: TGTGCCAGCTCACCACCAGGCGGGTACGGGGCCAACGTCCTGACTTTC
j_call: TRBJ2-3; v_call: TRBV9; d_call: .; clone_size: .; cdr3_aa: CASSVWQSTDTQYF; cdr3_nt: TGTGCCAGCAGCGTGTGGCAGAGCACAGATACGCAGTATTTT
j_call: TRBJ2-7; v_call: TRBV5-4; d_call: TRBD2; clone_size: .; cdr3_aa: CASSSQWGGSGEQYF; cdr3_nt: TGTGCCAGCAGCTCCCAATGGGGCGGGAGTGGCGAGCAGTACTTC
j_call: TRBJ2-1; v_call: TRBV19; d_call: .; clone_size: .; cdr3_aa: CASSFNRANEQFF; cdr3_nt: TGTGCCAGTAGTTTCAACAGGGCCAATGAGCAGTTCTTC
j_call: TRBJ1-2; v_call: TRBV5-1; d_call: TRBD1; clone_size: once; cdr3_aa: CASSLTTGGDGYTF; cdr3_nt: TGCGCCAGCAGCTTGACTACAGGGGGCGATGGCTACACCTTC
j_call: TRBJ2-2; v_call: TRBV10-3; d_call: .; clone_size: .; cdr3_aa: CAISELNTGELFF; cdr3_nt: TGTGCCATCAGTGAGCTGAACACCGGGGAGCTGTTTTTT
j_call: TRBJ1-4; v_call: TRBV3-1/TRBV3-2; d_call: .; clone_size: .; cdr3_aa: CASSQGVGQRKLFF; cdr3_nt: TGTGCCAGCAGCCAAGGGGTCGGACAGAGGAAACTGTTTTTT
j_call: TRBJ1-2; v_call: TRBV19; d_call: TRBD1; clone_size: .; cdr3_aa: CASTQGQQNYGYTF; cdr3_nt: TGTGCCAGTACCCAGGGACAGCAGAACTATGGCTACACCTTC
j_call: TRBJ2-7; v_call: TRBV19; d_call: TRBD2; clone_size: .; cdr3_aa: CASSTGRAWTSENEQYF; cdr3_nt: TGTGCCAGTAGTACCGGACGGGCGTGGACTAGCGAGAACGAGCAGTACTTC
j_call: TRBJ2-1; v_call: TRBV18; d_call: .; clone_size: .; cdr3_aa: CASSDYPLYNEQFF; cdr3_nt: TGTGCCAGCTCAGACTACCCCCTCTACAATGAGCAGTTCTTC
j_call: TRBJ2-7; v_call: TRBV7-6; d_call: TRBD2; clone_size: .; cdr3_aa: CASSITSGSRSHEQYF; cdr3_nt: TGTGCCAGCAGTATTACTAGCGGGAGCCGGTCTCACGAGCAGTACTTC
j_call: TRBJ2-1; v_call: TRBV19; d_call: TRBD2; clone_size: .; cdr3_aa: CASSITSATYNEQFF; cdr3_nt: TGTGCCAGTAGTATAACTAGCGCAACCTACAATGAGCAGTTCTTC
j_call: TRBJ2-2; v_call: TRBV7-8; d_call: TRBD2; clone_size: once; cdr3_aa: CASSSVVAGGRPGELFF; cdr3_nt: TGTGCCAGCAGCTCTGTCGTAGCGGGGGGAAGGCCCGGGGAGCTGTTTTTT
j_call: TRBJ1-5; v_call: TRBV3-1/TRBV3-2; d_call: .; clone_size: .; cdr3_aa: CASSRTGGGNQPQHF; cdr3_nt: TGTGCCAGCAGCCGGACTGGTGGGGGGAATCAGCCCCAGCATTTT
j_call: TRBJ2-1; v_call: TRBV6-5; d_call: TRBD2; clone_size: .; cdr3_aa: CASSSLAGAPFF; cdr3_nt: TGTGCCAGCAGTTCCCTAGCGGGAGCCCCGTTCTTC
j_call: TRBJ1-1; v_call: TRBV19; d_call: .; clone_size: .; cdr3_aa: CASRDSMNTEAFF; cdr3_nt: TGTGCCAGTAGGGACAGCATGAACACTGAAGCTTTCTTT
j_call: TRBJ2-7; v_call: TRBV5-6; d_call: TRBD1; clone_size: .; cdr3_aa: CASRPPGTGGFYEQYF; cdr3_nt: TGTGCCAGCAGGCCACCCGGGACAGGGGGGTTCTACGAGCAGTACTTC
j_call: TRBJ2-1; v_call: TRBV7-8; d_call: .; clone_size: .; cdr3_aa: CASSLNRDNEQFF; cdr3_nt: TGTGCCAGCAGCTTAAACAGGGACAATGAGCAGTTCTTC
j_call: TRBJ2-1; v_call: TRBV6-6; d_call: .; clone_size: .; cdr3_aa: CASGPGGGPYNEQFF; cdr3_nt: TGTGCCAGCGGGCCAGGAGGGGGCCCCTACAATGAGCAGTTCTTC
j_call: TRBJ1-1; v_call: TRBV15; d_call: .; clone_size: .; cdr3_aa: CATSSTRQTKAFF; cdr3_nt: TGTGCCACCAGCTCTACCCGACAGACAAAAGCTTTCTTT
j_call: TRBJ2-7; v_call: TRBV10-3; d_call: .; clone_size: .; cdr3_aa: CAIREDGEERF; cdr3_nt: TGTGCCATCAGGGAGGACGGGGAGGAGAGGTTC
j_call: TRBJ2-1; v_call: TRBV19; d_call: TRBD2; clone_size: .; cdr3_aa: CATGTRGDNEQFF; cdr3_nt: TGTGCCACCGGGACTCGGGGGGACAATGAGCAGTTCTTC
j_call: TRBJ1-2; v_call: TRBV4-2; d_call: TRBD1; clone_size: .; cdr3_aa: CASSPQGQNYGYTF; cdr3_nt: TGTGCCAGCAGCCCACAGGGACAGAACTATGGCTACACCTTC